This passage covers 30 T cell receptor beta chains from one sample sequenced in a study of tumor-infiltrating lymphocytes in primary liver carcinoma. The tissue used was unsorted bulk material of roughly 17-31 mg. RNA and DNA were co-extracted from it with the AllPrep DNA/RNA mini kit. The input was 450 to 500 ng total RNA; TCR beta cDNA was made from it with a constant-region primer. Slightly modified ARM-PCR, run as three nested multiplex PCR rounds, produced the TCR beta libraries. Investigators reported that the first two PCR rounds, at 10 cycles each, used TRBV1-TRBV30 forward primers with a C-beta reverse primer. MiXCR, run by TCRdb on the multiplex PCR reads, gives a single entry per CDR3 protein. The sample has 70,000 to 85,000 distinct CDR3 sequences, roughly two thirds seen once. What was sequenced was liver tumor tissue from sampling region 4. This sample's subset: tumor region T4, right-lateral pole. All receptors come from a woman aged 60 to 75 with primary liver carcinoma and hepatitis B virus infection.

Comment on this clonotype: A much larger clone is a single base away; this may be a read error. This sequence joins TRBV28 and TRBJ2-4; weak D call: TRBD2 (5 bases). Trimming cost V 6 bases and J 0 bases, with 15 bases left between them. This CDR3 is 16 amino acids long. CDR1 is MDHEN and CDR2 is SYDVKM in the germline V gene. This chain's CDR3 is CASSESSRRAKNIQYF. The CDR3 DNA follows: TGTGCCAGCAGCGAGTCTAGCAGAAGAGCCAAAAACATTCAGTACTTC.

The rearrangement joins TRBV4-1 to TRBJ1-2; a weak D match, TRBD1 (6 bases). This CDR3 contains 14 residues. The germline V gene encodes CDR1 MGHRA and CDR2 YSYEKL. With 1 base removed from V and 5 bases from J, the gap between germline ends came to 11 bases. The CDR3, as DNA: TGCGCCAGCAGCCAAGTAGGGGGATCTTATGGCTACACCTTC. Its protein product is CASSQVGGSYGYTF.

A remark on this clonotype: Since a much larger clone is just one base distant, this may be a read error. The CDR3 reads CTSKPPGGRTDTQYF. The CDR3 DNA reads TGTACCAGCAAACCCCCAGGGGGCAGGACAGATACGCAGTATTTT. The chain carries TRBV28 and TRBJ2-3; 8 nucleotides align to TRBD1. The CDR3 is made up of 15 amino acids. Germline loops: CDR1 MDHEN, CDR2 SYDVKM.

This clonotype was counted once. One end of the junction is discordant with germline, which a read error may explain. The rearrangement uses TRBV4-1 and TRBJ2-3; 11 bases are a match to TRBD2. The CDR3 is made up of 16 amino acids. CDR1 and CDR2 (germline): MGHRA, YSYEKL. The CDR3 coding sequence is TGCGCCAGCAGCCAAGGACTAGCGGGATGCACAGATACCCAGTATTTT. Encoded protein: CASSQGLAGCTDTQYF.

With respect to this clonotype: Given a much more abundant clone one base away, this may be a read error. The J gene is TRBJ2-5, the V gene TRBV28, with TRBD2 identical over 14 bases. Germline V CDR1 and CDR2: MDHEN, SYDVKM. This CDR3 region has 20 residues. V was pared by 4 bases and J by 5 bases, with 18 bases of the junction left unmatched. Here the CDR3 reads CASSSNRPGLAGEPRETQYF. For the CDR3, the DNA is TGTGCCAGCAGTTCCAATCGTCCGGGACTAGCGGGAGAGCCACGGGAGACCCAGTACTTC.

In the case of this clonotype: The junction shows a germline mismatch at one end, possibly a read error. V gene TRBV7-8 combines with J gene TRBJ1-6; 10 bases map to TRBD1. Germline lookup yields CDR1 SGHVS and CDR2 FQNEAQ. This CDR3 has 15 amino acids. CDR3 protein: CASSPRDRGISSLHF. CDR3 in DNA: TGTGCCAGCAGCCCCCGGGACAGGGGTATTTCATCCCTCCACTTT.

The chain links TRBV6-1 to TRBJ2-1; tentative D call: TRBD2 (6 bases). Germline CDR1 MNHNS, CDR2 SASEGT. The CDR3 totals 14 residues. V lost 5 bases to trimming and J lost 13 bases, with 21 bases between them. CDR3 loop: CASSRETRLGGQFF. The CDR3 DNA sequence: TGTGCCAGCAGTCGGGAGACTAGGCTAGGCGGACAGTTCTTC.

This clonotype was counted at least ten times. The chain links TRBV6-1 to TRBJ2-1, with 11 bases that match TRBD1. The CDR3 loop spans 16 amino acids. Trimming at V came to 8 bases and at J to 9 bases, leaving 15 bases not matched to a gene. Germline loops: CDR1 MNHNS, CDR2 SASEGT. CDR3 sequence: CASYLTGTGGLGEQFF. The CDR3, as DNA: TGTGCCAGCTACCTCACCGGGACAGGGGGTTTAGGTGAGCAGTTCTTC.

About this clonotype: An end of the junction differs from the germline gene, which may be a read error. The chain carries TRBV7-8 and TRBJ2-2; 7 positions match TRBD2. The CDR3 contains 15 residues. Per the germline V gene, CDR1 is SGHVS and CDR2 is FQNEAQ. The chain's CDR3 is CASSLWGGYAGELLF. The CDR3 DNA follows: TGTGCCAGCAGCTTATGGGGGGGATACGCTGGGGAGCTGCTTTTT.

In its sample, this clonotype was seen many times. The chain joins TRBV5-4 to TRBJ1-6; possibly TRBD1 for D (5 bases). CDR1 is SGHNT, CDR2 YYREEE, per germline (reference sequence). V was shortened by 5 bases and J by 5 bases, with 14 bases between the two germline ends. The CDR3 has 15 residues. Here the CDR3 reads CASRSGDGDNSPLHF. CDR3 DNA sequence: TGTGCCAGCAGGTCGGGGGACGGGGATAATTCACCCCTCCACTTT.

As to this clonotype: A read error is possible here, since a much larger clone lies one base away. The chain employs TRBV18 and TRBJ2-3; 7 bases agree with TRBD1. Looked up from germline, CDR1 is KGHSH and CDR2 is LQKENI. The ends lost 1 base at V and 2 bases at J; junction bases unmatched: 12. The CDR3 is 18 amino acids. The CDR3 is CASSPRQGLNYDTDTQYF. The CDR3 DNA follows: TGTGCCAGCTCACCACGACAGGGATTGAATTACGACACAGATACGCAGTATTTT. The full variable domain, with the rest looked up from reference TRBV18 and TRBJ2-3, is NAGVMQNPRHLVRRRGQEARLRCSPMKGHSHVYWYRQLPEEGLKFMVYLQKENIIDESGMPKERFSAEFPKEGPSILRIQQVVRGDSAAYFCASSPRQGLNYDTDTQYFGPGTRLTVL.

With respect to this clonotype: Lacking the conserved final phenylalanine or tryptophan, this CDR3 likely reflects a read error. This rearrangement joins TRBV20-1 to TRBJ2-1, with unresolved D. Germline V lookup: CDR1 DFQATT, CDR2 SNEGSKA (reference sequence). This CDR3 spans 11 amino acids. The V and J ends lost 6 bases and 9 bases respectively, with 12 bases between them. CDR3 region: CSALDRSEQFL. For the CDR3, the DNA is TGCAGTGCCCTAGACCGAAGTGAGCAGTTCCTC.

The table lists this clonotype with many counts. The V gene is TRBV29-1, the J gene TRBJ2-3, with 10 positions matching TRBD2. V shed 5 bases, J shed 2 bases, and the junction held 4 bases outside the gene matches. CDR3 length equals 14 residues. Germline V CDR1 and CDR2: SQVTM, ANQGSEA. The DNA of the CDR3 is TGCAGCGTTTCCGGGACTAGCGACACAGATACGCAGTATTTT. It codes for CSVSGTSDTDTQYF.

Details on this clonotype: Its ends do not fully match the called genes, so a read error is possible. The rearrangement links TRBV29-1 to TRBJ2-7; D gene unclear. The CDR3 sequence is 13 residues long. Looked up from germline, CDR1 is SQVTM and CDR2 is ANQGSEA. The CDR3 coding sequence is TGCAGCGTTGAAAATGATAGCTCCTACGAGCTGTACTTC. Amino acid sequence: CSVENDSSYELYF.

This clonotype is termed medium-sized. This chain joins TRBV6-5 and TRBJ1-6; 9 bases agree with TRBD1. This CDR3 is 15 amino acids long. Trimming took 5 bases from V and 7 from J; bases not matched to a gene: 6. In germline, CDR1 is MNHEY, CDR2 SVGAGI. CDR3 nucleotides: TGTGCCAGCAGTCTTACCGGGACAGGGAATTCACCCCTCCACTTT. This codes for CASSLTGTGNSPLHF.

A remark on this clonotype: In this CDR3 the conserved last residue, phenylalanine or tryptophan, is missing, so a read error is likely. The CDR3, as DNA: TGTGCCAGCAGCGGGGACAGGGCAAGGAATACGCAGTATTTG. It yields the protein CASSGDRARNTQYL. The V call is TRBV12-3 or TRBV12-4, the J call TRBJ2-3, with 9 bases that match TRBD1. Germline trimming cut 6 bases from V and 7 bases from J; bases unmatched to any gene: 8. The CDR3 spans 14 residues.

Notes on this clonotype: Mismatch with germline at one junction end may stem from a read error. The rearrangement uses TRBV12-3 or TRBV12-4 and TRBJ2-1; D is ambiguous. The CDR3 has 13 residues. The CDR3 DNA follows: TGTGCCAGCAGCTCCTACAAGTACAATAAGCAGTTCTTC. It yields the protein CASSSYKYNKQFF.

To note about this clonotype: One end of the junction is discordant with germline, which a read error may explain. The rearrangement links TRBV5-6 to TRBJ2-7, with a possible D match to TRBD2 (5 bases). CDR1 is SGHDT and CDR2 is YYEEEE in the germline V gene. This CDR3 comprises 14 residues. CDR3 sequence (DNA): TGTGCCAGCAGCAAGCCCGGGCTGGATAGGGAGCAGTGGTTC. This encodes CASSKPGLDREQWF. Looking up the rest from reference TRBV5-6 and TRBJ2-7 gives the full variable domain: DAGVTQSPTHLIKTRGQQVTLRCSPKSGHDTVSWYQQALGQGPQFIFQYYEEEERQRGNFPDRFSGHQFPNYSSELNVNALLLGDSALYLCASSKPGLDREQWFGPGTRLTVT.

Of note for this clonotype: This may be a read error: a much more frequent sequence differs by one nucleotide. The chain combines TRBV7-9 with TRBJ2-3; weak D call: TRBD1 (6 bases). Germline loops: CDR1 SEHNR, CDR2 FQNEAQ (reference sequence). This CDR3 is built from 13 residues. CDR3 in amino acids: CVSSLDGGHTQYF. The DNA for the CDR3 is TGTGTCAGCAGCTTAGATGGGGGCCATACGCAGTATTTT.

A word on this clonotype: The conserved phenylalanine or tryptophan normally closing the CDR3 is absent here, so this likely arose from a read error. V and J are TRBV12-3 or TRBV12-4 and TRBJ2-7; 8 bases fit TRBD1. This CDR3 is built from 14 residues. V dropped 3 bases and J dropped 6; count of bases not matched to a gene: 7. DNA of the CDR3: TGTGCCAGCAGTTTGAGACAGGGGACGCCCGAGCAGTACATC. Translating gives CASSLRQGTPEQYI.

As regards this clonotype: Lacking the conserved final phenylalanine or tryptophan, this CDR3 likely reflects a read error. The chain is built from TRBV6-5 and TRBJ1-1; D unresolved. The germline V gene encodes CDR1 MNHEY and CDR2 SVGAGI. Trimming shortened V by 7 bases and J by 1 base, and 16 bases separated the two germline ends. The CDR3 loop spans 15 amino acids. In nucleotides, the CDR3 is TGTGCCAGCATCCCGACACCTACATCGAACACTGAAGCTTTCCCT. Amino acid sequence: CASIPTPTSNTEAFP.

Regarding this clonotype: Mismatch with germline at one junction end may stem from a read error. The V call is TRBV5-4, the J call TRBJ2-7, with D tentatively TRBD1 (6 bases). Germline CDR1 and CDR2: SGHNT and YYREEE (reference sequence). The CDR3 runs 15 residues. The CDR3 loop reads CASGQRGVLSYEQYF. CDR3 DNA sequence: TGTGCCAGCGGACAGAGAGGGGTTCTCTCCTACGAGCAGTACTTT.

The chain combines TRBV4-2 with TRBJ2-7; 12 bases are shared with TRBD2. Trimming cost V 4 bases and J 6 bases; bases outside gene matches: 10. The length of the CDR3 is 16 residues. CDR1 LGHNA and CDR2 YNFKEQ come from the germline V gene. In nucleotides, the CDR3 is TGTGCCAGCAGCCGGACCCCTAGCGGGGGGGCTGCCGAGCAGTACTTC. Translating it yields CASSRTPSGGAAEQYF.

The chain employs TRBV29-1 and TRBJ2-5; 8 nucleotides agree with TRBD2. The V gene's germline CDR1 is SQVTM and CDR2 ANQGSEA. This CDR3 spans 14 amino acids. With V trimmed by 4 bases and J by 14 bases, 18 bases remained unmatched. Here the CDR3 reads CSVAAAGAIGSQYF. The CDR3 DNA reads TGCAGCGTTGCGGCAGCGGGGGCCATAGGGAGCCAATACTTC.

In its sample, this clonotype was seen many times. The rearrangement links TRBV7-9 to TRBJ2-7; TRBD2 might be the D (6 bases). CDR3 length: 12 residues. Germline CDR1 and CDR2: SEHNR and FQNEAQ (reference sequence). Trimming took 5 bases from V and 6 from J, leaving 11 bases between them. CDR3 sequence reads: CASSPVAAEQYF. The CDR3 nucleotides are TGTGCCAGCAGCCCCGTAGCGGCCGAGCAGTACTTC.

This clonotype is categorized as medium-sized. This sequence joins TRBV12-3 or TRBV12-4 and TRBJ2-2, with no clear D. Trimming pared 2 bases from V and 0 bases from J, leaving 4 bases between. The CDR3 is 14 residues long. CDR3 residues: CASSLTANTGELFF. The CDR3, as DNA: TGTGCCAGCAGTTTAACCGCGAACACCGGGGAGCTGTTTTTT.

Note on this clonotype: The CDR3 does not close with the conserved phenylalanine or tryptophan, likely indicating a read error. The chain links TRBV6-6 to TRBJ2-2, with 8 bases lining up with TRBD2. The CDR3 runs to 16 residues. Per germline, CDR1 MNHNY and CDR2 SVGAGI (reference sequence). The CDR3 loop is CACSYPAGESTGELFS. DNA of the CDR3: TGTGCCTGCAGTTACCCAGCGGGAGAGAGCACCGGGGAGCTGTTTTCT.

With respect to this clonotype: A read error is likely, as this CDR3 ends without the conserved phenylalanine or tryptophan. The DNA is omitted, as the CDR3 cannot be located on it reliably, and the CDR3 follows TCRdb's listing. This sequence joins TRBV11-3 and TRBJ2-1; no check of the table's D call, TRBD1, against the DNA was made. The CDR3 region is 13 residues in length, termini included. Germline-derived CDR1 and CDR2 are SGHNT and YENEEA. The chain's CDR3 is CASSAGGYNEQFV.

As regards this clonotype: Relative to the germline gene, one junction end is altered; a read error may explain this. This sequence joins TRBV11-3 and TRBJ2-3; D remains ambiguous. This CDR3 contains 14 residues. The germline CDR1 and CDR2 sequences are SGHNT and YENEEA. The CDR3 loop reads CTSSFRSSTDTQYF. CDR3 coding DNA: TGTACCAGCAGCTTCAGGAGTAGCACAGATACGCAGTACTTT.

For this clonotype: At one end the junction does not follow the germline gene, possibly because of a read error. The chain joins TRBV30 to TRBJ2-5; D is unclear. The CDR3 runs 11 residues. Per germline, CDR1 GTSNPN and CDR2 SVGIG (reference sequence). CDR3 coding DNA: TGTGTCTGGAGTCCCCAAGAGATCCAGTACTTC. It is translated as CVWSPQEIQYF.